This T cell receptor (beta chain) was sequenced during a study of cytomegalovirus exposure and HLA in healthy donors. Study at large: The roughly 120 validation repertoires, a later analysis reported, used the same platform as the approximately 670 repertoires from the first cohort. Regarding the study as a whole: CMV antigen specificity of three CMV-associated chains was confirmed in vitro. A list of 150 or so TCR beta chains associated with cytomegalovirus was given. Reports credit the classifier with highly specific, highly sensitive diagnosis of cytomegalovirus status.

The data were produced by immunoSEQ multiplex PCR, yet TCRdb's version contains in-frame clones alone and is incomplete. The table shows 200,000 to 300,000 clones, with 90% occurring only once. Note on this clone: As yet, its antigen is unknown.

CDR3 size: 15 residues. CDR1 is SQVTM and CDR2 is ANQGSEA in the germline V gene. Deletions cut 4 bases from V and 0 bases from J, with 12 bases between. The receptor comes from a woman aged 25 to 39 in good health and CMV-seronegative. Specimen: PBMCs. The chain carries TRBV29-1 and TRBJ2-2; D gene ambiguous. The CDR3 DNA is TGCAGCGTTGTTATAGGCTGGACGAACACCGGGGAGCTGTTTTTT. It codes for CSVVIGWTNTGELFF.